This T cell receptor beta chain was recorded in a study of T cell responses to AZD1222 COVID-19 vaccine. The germline V gene has CDR1 SGHDN and CDR2 FVKESK. V lost 1 base, J lost 5 bases, and 8 bases lay in between. There are 13 residues in the CDR3. TCRdb keeps only in-frame clones here, not all; method: immunoSEQ multiplex PCR. The sample shows about 180,000 clones, around nine tenths of them seen only once. General study findings and limits: Baseline serostatus was positive in only six AZD1222 recipients. Most donors were white British and more were female, and clonal diversity was possibly underestimated. When two AZD1222 doses had been given, Spike-specific TCR breadth and depth rose.

Note on this clone: The antigen remains undetermined.

The clonotype was recovered from an adult who received the AZD1222 COVID-19 vaccine. The chain employs TRBV14 and TRBJ1-2; D remains unclear. Here the sequenced sample was peripheral blood, taken 28 days after the second AZD1222 dose. The CDR3: CASSQVMGYGYTF. CDR3 nucleotide sequence: TGTGCCAGCAGCCAAGTGATGGGGTATGGCTACACCTTC. Full variable domain (remainder filled in from reference TRBV14 and TRBJ1-2): EAGVTQFPSHSVIEKGQTVTLRCDPISGHDNLYWYRRVMGKEIKFLLHFVKESKQDESGMPNNRFLAERTGGTYSTLKVQPAELEDSGVYFCASSQVMGYGYTFGSGTRLTVV.